This T cell receptor beta chain came from a study of technical replicates of blood from a handful of donors. TCRdb's copy holds only in-frame clones and misses some; the assay was immunoSEQ multiplex PCR. This table holds 60,000 or so clones, around 97% found once. CDR1 and CDR2 (germline): MDHEN, SYDVKM. The CDR3 covers 14 residues. J gave up 8 bases and V 1 base, and 7 bases lay outside the gene matches. The sequence was obtained from a human donor in good health. The V and J genes are TRBV28 and TRBJ1-2, with TRBD1 matching over 7 bases. Sequencing was performed on T cells isolated from PBMCs. The CDR3 sequence: CASSLYRQGVGYTF. CDR3 in DNA: TGTGCCAGCAGTTTATATCGACAGGGAGTCGGCTACACCTTC.